A single sample is the source of the 18 T cell receptor beta chains below, sequenced in a study of T cell responses to AZD1222 COVID-19 vaccine. The method was immunoSEQ multiplex PCR; TCRdb's version includes in-frame clones alone and lacks a portion of them. This table holds roughly 100,000 clones, 82% found once. The sequencing used peripheral blood, collected on day 0 of AZD1222 vaccination. Every receptor here comes from an adult in good health.

The chain is built from TRBV19 and TRBJ1-2, with D unclear. CDR3 length: 11 amino acids. CDR1 and CDR2 from the germline V gene are LNHDA and SQIVND (reference sequence). The V end lost 4 bases, the J end lost 11 bases, and 11 bases lay between the germline ends. As DNA, the CDR3 is TGTGCCAGTAGTAAGTCCAGACTGTACACCTTC. Amino acids: CASSKSRLYTF. Full variable domain (outside the CDR3, taken from reference TRBV19 and TRBJ1-2): DGGITQSPKYLFRKEGQNVTLSCEQNLNHDAMYWYRQDPGQGLRLIYYSQIVNDFQKGDIAEGYSVSREKKESFPLTVTSAQKNPTAFYLCASSKSRLYTFGSGTRLTVV.

This clone was recorded once. The chain uses TRBV4-3 and TRBJ1-2, with D perhaps matching TRBD1 (5 bases). The V and J ends lost 0 bases and 7 bases respectively, with 12 bases between them. CDR1 is LGHNA, CDR2 YSLEER, per germline. The CDR3 is 14 residues long. CDR3 in DNA: TGCGCCAGCAGCCAAGATTGGGGCAAGGCTGGCTACACCTTC. It encodes CASSQDWGKAGYTF.

The V gene is TRBV2, the J gene TRBJ2-7; 10 nucleotides agree with TRBD2. Germline V lookup: CDR1 SNHLY, CDR2 FYNNEI. The V and J ends lost 11 bases and 4 bases, in that order; junction bases with no gene match: 2. CDR3 length equals 11 residues. The CDR3 spells CASSGGYEQYF. For the CDR3, the DNA is TGTGCCTCTAGCGGGGGATACGAGCAGTACTTC.

V gene TRBV9 combines with J gene TRBJ1-1; D is undetermined. The CDR3 extends over 14 amino acids. V was trimmed by 4 bases and J by 0 bases, leaving 10 bases between them. Germline V CDR1 and CDR2: SGDLS, YYNGEE. As DNA, the CDR3 is TGTGCCAGCAGCCCCGCAGCCATGAACACTGAAGCTTTCTTT. It is translated as CASSPAAMNTEAFF.

The chain joins TRBV6-5 to TRBJ2-7, with no clear D. The CDR3 has 15 residues. V was trimmed by 0 bases and J by 3 bases, leaving 12 bases between them. CDR1 and CDR2 from the germline V gene are MNHEY and SVGAGI. The CDR3 DNA sequence: TGTGCCAGCAGTTACTCGAGTGGGAATATCTACGAGCAGTACTTC. Translation gives CASSYSSGNIYEQYF.

The rearrangement links TRBV6-4 to TRBJ2-1, with TRBD1 matching 7 bases. The CDR3 contains 14 residues. V lost 3 bases and J lost 1; bases outside the gene matches: 0. Germline V CDR1 and CDR2: MRHNA, SNTAGT. The CDR3 nucleotides read TGTGCCAGCAGTGAGGGACAGTCCTACAATGAGCAGTTCTTC. Translation: CASSEGQSYNEQFF.

This rearrangement joins TRBV15 to TRBJ2-7; 9 nucleotides match TRBD2. The trim removed 0 bases at V and 2 bases at J, leaving 8 bases unmatched. The CDR3 totals 17 residues. CDR1 and CDR2 (germline): LNHNV, YYDKDF (reference sequence). DNA for the CDR3: TGTGCCACCAGCAGAGATCTTAGCGGGGGAAGCCCCTACGAGCAGTACTTC. Translating it yields CATSRDLSGGSPYEQYF.

This clone was picked up one time. In DNA, the CDR3 is TGTGCCAGCAGCCCGAGACTAGCGGGGGGCACAGATACGCAGTATTTT. Amino acid sequence: CASSPRLAGGTDTQYF. The gene calls are TRBV7-8 and TRBJ2-3, with 12 bases aligning to TRBD2. The CDR3 sequence is 16 residues long. The ends lost 5 bases at V and 1 base at J; junction bases unmatched: 4. Germline V gene data show CDR1 as SGHVS and CDR2 as FQNEAQ.

This clone was seen only once. The chain carries TRBV11-2 and TRBJ2-7, with TRBD2 identical over 8 bases. Looked up from germline, CDR1 is SGHAT and CDR2 is FQNNGV. The CDR3 runs 15 residues. With 4 bases clipped from V and 1 base from J, the junction kept 6 bases outside the gene matches. CDR3 protein: CASSSWAGGSYEQYF. The DNA for the CDR3 is TGTGCCAGCAGCTCCTGGGCGGGGGGATCCTACGAGCAGTACTTC.

This clone was counted a few times. This chain joins TRBV5-6 and TRBJ2-7, with D possibly being TRBD1 (6 bases). The germline V gene encodes CDR1 SGHDT and CDR2 YYEEEE. The CDR3 is made up of 14 amino acids. V was clipped by 4 bases and J by 3 bases, with 14 bases between them. The CDR3 sequence is CASSPRDNNYEQYF. The CDR3 nucleotides are TGTGCCAGCAGCCCCCGGGACAACAACTACGAGCAGTACTTC.

DNA of the CDR3: TGTGCCAGCTCACCTAACCAAGGACAGGGAGCTGGCTATGGCTACACCTTC. Residues: CASSPNQGQGAGYGYTF. This chain connects TRBV18 to TRBJ1-2; 8 nucleotides match TRBD1. The CDR3 is made up of 17 amino acids. V was clipped by 3 bases and J by 4 bases; unmatched bases: 13. Germline CDR1 KGHSH, CDR2 LQKENI.

The CDR3 DNA sequence: TGTGCCAGCAGTGAGTTTCCGGGACAGGGGACCACAGATACGCAGTATTTT. Encoded protein: CASSEFPGQGTTDTQYF. This chain links TRBV6-1 with TRBJ2-3, with 10 bases lining up with TRBD1. The CDR3 length is 17 residues. The V segment lost 3 bases and the J segment 2 bases; nucleotides outside the gene matches: 8. Germline V gene data show CDR1 as MNHNS and CDR2 as SASEGT.

The chain joins TRBV6-1 to TRBJ1-6, with TRBD1 as a possible D gene (5 bases). Germline CDR1 MNHNS, CDR2 SASEGT. This CDR3 region has 15 residues. V lost 0 bases and J 7 bases, leaving 10 bases between the germline ends. The CDR3 sequence: CASSEALGGNSPLHF. Here the CDR3 DNA reads TGTGCCAGCAGTGAAGCGCTTGGGGGGAATTCACCCCTCCACTTT.

Only a few counts were recorded for this clone. The V and J genes are TRBV4-3 and TRBJ1-2; no clear D. The CDR3 extends over 15 amino acids. CDR1 and CDR2 from the germline V gene are LGHNA and YSLEER. V lost 1 base to trimming and J lost 7 bases, with 16 bases between them. This CDR3 reads CASSQAGYAIPGYTF. For the CDR3, the DNA is TGCGCCAGCAGCCAAGCGGGGTACGCTATTCCTGGCTACACCTTC.

V is TRBV5-1 and J is TRBJ1-2; D ambiguous. CDR1 is SGHRS and CDR2 is YFSETQ in the germline V gene. Trimming pared 1 base from V and 6 bases from J, leaving 7 bases between. This CDR3 is 12 amino acids long. In DNA form, the CDR3 reads TGCGCCAGCAGCTTGCAGGACCATGGCTACACCTTC. Translating gives CASSLQDHGYTF.

This chain uses TRBV7-2 with TRBJ2-4, with 9 bases aligning to TRBD1. Trimming removed 1 base from V and 6 bases from J; junction bases left unmatched: 1. Germline CDR1 reads SGHTA; CDR2 reads FQGNSA. This CDR3 is built from 14 residues. The CDR3 nucleotides read TGTGCCAGCAGCTTAGACAGGGGGCTAAACATTCAGTACTTC. Its protein product is CASSLDRGLNIQYF.

In regard to this clone: Other DNA sequences in the same sample also yield this CDR3. This chain connects TRBV5-1 to TRBJ2-1; D is ambiguous. This CDR3 region has 13 residues. Trimming took off 4 bases at V and 3 bases at J, with 8 bases between the two ends. Per the germline V gene, CDR1 is SGHRS and CDR2 is YFSETQ. The CDR3 loop reads CASSLDGYNEQFF. In DNA, the CDR3 is TGCGCCAGCAGCCTGGACGGCTACAATGAGCAGTTCTTC. Combining the CDR3 with reference TRBV5-1 and TRBJ2-1 gives the whole variable domain KAGVTQTPRYLIKTRGQQVTLSCSPISGHRSVSWYQQTPGQGLQFLFEYFSETQRNKGNFPGRFSGRQFSNSRSEMNVSTLELGDSALYLCASSLDGYNEQFFGPGTRLTVL.

The chain has TRBV29-1 and TRBJ1-1; TRBD1 agrees at 7 bases. CDR1 and CDR2 (germline): SQVTM, ANQGSEA. Losses at the gene ends were 7 bases for V and 3 bases for J; bases not matched to a gene: 2. The CDR3 is 11 residues long. CDR3 region: CSGGTDTEAFF. The CDR3 bases are TGCAGCGGCGGGACAGACACTGAAGCTTTCTTT.